This TCR beta chain was captured in a study of T cell responses to AZD1222 COVID-19 vaccine. Points from the study as a whole: At study baseline, merely over 5 AZD1222 recipients were seropositive. In the spike-specific TCR repertoire, nearly half reportedly target unmutated variant regions. Recipients of two AZD1222 doses showed rising Spike-specific TCR breadth and depth. Repertoires in all cases were sampled only once the peak T cell response had passed.

Some clones are missing from TCRdb's copy, which holds only in-frame ones; the method was immunoSEQ multiplex PCR. The data hold 150,000 or so clones, with about 81% observed a single time. About this clone itself: Its target is unknown.

Germline loops: CDR1 LNHDA, CDR2 SQIVND (reference sequence). This CDR3 is built from 14 residues. Trimming cost V 6 bases and J 6 bases; bases outside gene matches: 4. The J gene is TRBJ2-3, the V gene TRBV19; 12 bases fit TRBD2. The input for sequencing was peripheral blood, taken on day 0 of MenACWY control vaccination. This clonotype was sampled from an adult in good health. CDR3 protein: CASRRLAGDDTQYF. DNA of the CDR3: TGTGCCAGTAGAAGACTAGCGGGGGACGATACGCAGTATTTT.